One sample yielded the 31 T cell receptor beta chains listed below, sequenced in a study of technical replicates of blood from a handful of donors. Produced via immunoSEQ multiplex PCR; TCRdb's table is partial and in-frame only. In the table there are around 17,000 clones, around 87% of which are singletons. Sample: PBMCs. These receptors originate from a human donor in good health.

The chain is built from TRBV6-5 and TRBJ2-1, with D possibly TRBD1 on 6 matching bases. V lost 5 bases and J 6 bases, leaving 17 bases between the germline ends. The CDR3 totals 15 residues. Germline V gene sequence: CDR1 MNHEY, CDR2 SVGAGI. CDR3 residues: CASSPWGRVSNEQFF. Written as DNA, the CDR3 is TGTGCCAGCAGTCCATGGGGGCGGGTGTCCAATGAGCAGTTCTTC.

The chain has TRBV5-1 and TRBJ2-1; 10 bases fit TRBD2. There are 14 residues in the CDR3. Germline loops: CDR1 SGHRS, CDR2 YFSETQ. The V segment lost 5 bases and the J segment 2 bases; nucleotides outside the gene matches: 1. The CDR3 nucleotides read TGCGCCAGCAGAGGACTAGCGGCCTACAATGAGCAGTTCTTC. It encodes CASRGLAAYNEQFF.

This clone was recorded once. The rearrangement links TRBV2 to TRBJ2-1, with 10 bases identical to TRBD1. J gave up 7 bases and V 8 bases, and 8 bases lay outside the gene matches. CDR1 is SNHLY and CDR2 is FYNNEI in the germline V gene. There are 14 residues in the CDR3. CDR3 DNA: TGTGCCAGCTCATTGGACAGGGGGAATAATGAGCAGTTCTTC. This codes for CASSLDRGNNEQFF.

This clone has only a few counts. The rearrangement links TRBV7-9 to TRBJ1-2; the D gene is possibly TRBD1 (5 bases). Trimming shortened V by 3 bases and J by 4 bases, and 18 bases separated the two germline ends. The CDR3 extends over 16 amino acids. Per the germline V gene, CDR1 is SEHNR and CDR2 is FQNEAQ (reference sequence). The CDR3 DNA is TGTGCCAGCAGCTTGAGTCTGACAGCGCTTTCCTATGGCTACACCTTC. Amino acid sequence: CASSLSLTALSYGYTF.

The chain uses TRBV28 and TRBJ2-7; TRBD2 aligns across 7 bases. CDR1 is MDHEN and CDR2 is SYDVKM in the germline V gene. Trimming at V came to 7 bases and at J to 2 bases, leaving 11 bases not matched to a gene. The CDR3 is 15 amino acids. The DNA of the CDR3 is TGTGCCAGCACTACGGCGGCGGGAGTCGCCTACGAGCAGTACTTC. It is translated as CASTTAAGVAYEQYF.

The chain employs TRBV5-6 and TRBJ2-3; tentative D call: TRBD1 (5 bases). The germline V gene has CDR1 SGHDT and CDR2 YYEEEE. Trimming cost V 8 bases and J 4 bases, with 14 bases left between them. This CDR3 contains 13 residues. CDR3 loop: CASQQELSDTQYF. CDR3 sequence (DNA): TGTGCCAGTCAACAGGAGCTCTCAGATACGCAGTATTTT.

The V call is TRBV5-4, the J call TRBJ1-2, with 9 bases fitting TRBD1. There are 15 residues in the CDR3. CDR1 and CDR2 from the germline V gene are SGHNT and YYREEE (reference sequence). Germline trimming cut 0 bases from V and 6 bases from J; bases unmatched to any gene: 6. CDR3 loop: CASSLGGTGIDGYTF. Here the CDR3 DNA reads TGTGCCAGCAGCTTGGGCGGGACAGGGATCGATGGCTACACCTTC.

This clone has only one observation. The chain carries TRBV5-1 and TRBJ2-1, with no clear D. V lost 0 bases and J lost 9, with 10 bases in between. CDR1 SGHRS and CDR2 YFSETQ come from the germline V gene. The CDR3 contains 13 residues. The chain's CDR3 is CASSLASYGEQFF. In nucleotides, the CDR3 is TGCGCCAGCAGCTTGGCCTCCTACGGTGAGCAGTTCTTC.

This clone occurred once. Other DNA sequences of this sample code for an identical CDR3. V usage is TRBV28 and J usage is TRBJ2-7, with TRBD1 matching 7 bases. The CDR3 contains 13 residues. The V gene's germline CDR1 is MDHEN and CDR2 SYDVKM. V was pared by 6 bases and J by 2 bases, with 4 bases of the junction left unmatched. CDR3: CASRPTGAYEQYF. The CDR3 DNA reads TGTGCCAGCAGACCCACAGGGGCCTACGAGCAGTACTTC.

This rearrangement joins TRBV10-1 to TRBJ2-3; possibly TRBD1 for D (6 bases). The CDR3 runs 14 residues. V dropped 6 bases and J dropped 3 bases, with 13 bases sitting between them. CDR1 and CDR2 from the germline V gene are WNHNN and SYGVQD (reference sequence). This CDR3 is CASRKGEFTDTQYF. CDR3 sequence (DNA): TGCGCCAGCAGAAAGGGGGAATTTACAGATACGCAGTATTTT.

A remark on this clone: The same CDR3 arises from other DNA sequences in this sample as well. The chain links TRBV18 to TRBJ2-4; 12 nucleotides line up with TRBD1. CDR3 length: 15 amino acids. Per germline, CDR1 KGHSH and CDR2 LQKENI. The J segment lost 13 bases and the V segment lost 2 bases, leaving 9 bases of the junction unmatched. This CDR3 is CASSPGTGGAGIQYF. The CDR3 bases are TGTGCCAGCTCACCAGGGACAGGGGGCGCGGGCATCCAGTACTTC.

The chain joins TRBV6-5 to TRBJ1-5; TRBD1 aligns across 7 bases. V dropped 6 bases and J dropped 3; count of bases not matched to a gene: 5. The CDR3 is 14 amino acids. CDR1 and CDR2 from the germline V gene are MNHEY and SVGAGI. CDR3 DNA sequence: TGTGCCAGCAGCCCGGACAGGATCAATCAGCCCCAGCATTTT. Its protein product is CASSPDRINQPQHF.

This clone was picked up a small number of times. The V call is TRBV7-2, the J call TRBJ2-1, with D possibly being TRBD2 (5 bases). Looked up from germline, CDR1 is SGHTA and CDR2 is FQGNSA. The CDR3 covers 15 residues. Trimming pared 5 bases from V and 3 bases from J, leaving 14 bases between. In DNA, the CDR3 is TGTGCCAGCAGCCGCGACTATTCCGGCTACAATGAGCAGTTCTTC. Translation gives CASSRDYSGYNEQFF. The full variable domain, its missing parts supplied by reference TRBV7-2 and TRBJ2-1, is GAGVSQSPSNKVTEKGKDVELRCDPISGHTALYWYRQSLGQGLEFLIYFQGNSAPDKSGLPSDRFSAERTGGSVSTLTIQRTQQEDSAVYLCASSRDYSGYNEQFFGPGTRLTVL.

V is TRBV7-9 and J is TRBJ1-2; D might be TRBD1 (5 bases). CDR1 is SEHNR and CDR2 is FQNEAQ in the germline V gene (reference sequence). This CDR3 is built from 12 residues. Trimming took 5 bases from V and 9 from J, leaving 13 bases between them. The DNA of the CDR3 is TGTGCCAGCAGCCTGGAGGGGTCAAGCTACACCTTC. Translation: CASSLEGSSYTF.

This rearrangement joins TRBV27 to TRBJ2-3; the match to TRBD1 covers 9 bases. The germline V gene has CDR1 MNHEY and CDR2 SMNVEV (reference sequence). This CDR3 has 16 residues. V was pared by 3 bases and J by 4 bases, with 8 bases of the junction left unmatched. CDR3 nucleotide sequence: TGTGCCAGCAGTTTGCAAGGGACAGGGTGGCCAGATACGCAGTATTTT. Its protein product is CASSLQGTGWPDTQYF.

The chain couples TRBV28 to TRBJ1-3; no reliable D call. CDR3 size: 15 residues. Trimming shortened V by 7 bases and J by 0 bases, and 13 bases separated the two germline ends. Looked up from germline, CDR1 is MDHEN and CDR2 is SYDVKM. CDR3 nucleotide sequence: TGTGCCAGCAATACCCCAGACAACTCTGGAAACACCATATATTTT. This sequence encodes CASNTPDNSGNTIYF.

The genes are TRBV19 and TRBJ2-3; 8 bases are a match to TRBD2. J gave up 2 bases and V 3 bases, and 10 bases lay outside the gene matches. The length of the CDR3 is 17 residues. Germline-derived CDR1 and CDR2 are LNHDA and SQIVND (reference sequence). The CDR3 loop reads CASSMGVGGGSTDTQYF. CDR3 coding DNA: TGTGCCAGTAGTATGGGGGTCGGGGGGGGCTCCACAGATACGCAGTATTTT. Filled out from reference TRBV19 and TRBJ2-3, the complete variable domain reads DGGITQSPKYLFRKEGQNVTLSCEQNLNHDAMYWYRQDPGQGLRLIYYSQIVNDFQKGDIAEGYSVSREKKESFPLTVTSAQKNPTAFYLCASSMGVGGGSTDTQYFGPGTRLTVL.

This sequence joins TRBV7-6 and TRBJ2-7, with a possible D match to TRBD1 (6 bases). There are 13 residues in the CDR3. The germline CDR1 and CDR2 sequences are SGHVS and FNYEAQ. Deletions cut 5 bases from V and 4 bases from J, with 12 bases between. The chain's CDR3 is CASSPPDSYEQYF. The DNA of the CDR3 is TGTGCCAGCAGCCCGCCGGACAGTTACGAGCAGTACTTC.

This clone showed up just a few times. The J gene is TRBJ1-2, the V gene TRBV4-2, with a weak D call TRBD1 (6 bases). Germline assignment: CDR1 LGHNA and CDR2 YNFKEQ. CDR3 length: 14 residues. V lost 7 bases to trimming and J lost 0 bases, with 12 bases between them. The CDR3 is CASNLDSTNYGYTF. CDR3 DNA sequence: TGTGCCAGCAACCTGGACAGCACTAACTATGGCTACACCTTC.

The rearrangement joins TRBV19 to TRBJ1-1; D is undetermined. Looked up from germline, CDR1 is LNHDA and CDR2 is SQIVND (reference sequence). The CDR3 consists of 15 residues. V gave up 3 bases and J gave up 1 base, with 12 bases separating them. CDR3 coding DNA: TGTGCCAGTAGTATTAGGAGAGATTCGAACACTGAAGCTTTCTTT. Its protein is CASSIRRDSNTEAFF. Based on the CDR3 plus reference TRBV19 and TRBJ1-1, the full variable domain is DGGITQSPKYLFRKEGQNVTLSCEQNLNHDAMYWYRQDPGQGLRLIYYSQIVNDFQKGDIAEGYSVSREKKESFPLTVTSAQKNPTAFYLCASSIRRDSNTEAFFGQGTRLTVV.

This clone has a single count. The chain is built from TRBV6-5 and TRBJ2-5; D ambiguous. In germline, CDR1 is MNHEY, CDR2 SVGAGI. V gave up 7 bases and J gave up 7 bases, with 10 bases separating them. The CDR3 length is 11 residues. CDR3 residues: CASTYGRTQYF. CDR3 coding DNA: TGTGCCAGCACCTATGGGCGGACCCAGTACTTC.

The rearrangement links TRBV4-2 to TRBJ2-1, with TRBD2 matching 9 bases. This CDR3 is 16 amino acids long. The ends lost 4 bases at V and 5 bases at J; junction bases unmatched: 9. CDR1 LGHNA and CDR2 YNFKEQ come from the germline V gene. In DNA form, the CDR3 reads TGTGCCAGCAGCCCCTCGGCGGCTAGCGGGAACAATGAGCAGTTCTTC. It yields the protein CASSPSAASGNNEQFF.

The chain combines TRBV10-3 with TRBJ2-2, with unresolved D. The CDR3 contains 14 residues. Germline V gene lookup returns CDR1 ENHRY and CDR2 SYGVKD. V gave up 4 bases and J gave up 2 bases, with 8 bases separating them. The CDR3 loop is CAISVEENTGELFF. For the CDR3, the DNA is TGTGCCATCAGTGTAGAGGAAAACACCGGGGAGCTGTTTTTT.

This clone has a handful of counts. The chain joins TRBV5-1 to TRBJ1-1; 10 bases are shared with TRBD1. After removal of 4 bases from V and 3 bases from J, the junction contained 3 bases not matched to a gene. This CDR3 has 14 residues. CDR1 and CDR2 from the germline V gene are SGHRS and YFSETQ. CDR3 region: CASSSGQGDTEAFF. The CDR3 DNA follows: TGCGCCAGCAGCAGCGGACAGGGGGACACTGAAGCTTTCTTT. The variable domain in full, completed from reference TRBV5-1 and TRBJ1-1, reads KAGVTQTPRYLIKTRGQQVTLSCSPISGHRSVSWYQQTPGQGLQFLFEYFSETQRNKGNFPGRFSGRQFSNSRSEMNVSTLELGDSALYLCASSSGQGDTEAFFGQGTRLTVV.

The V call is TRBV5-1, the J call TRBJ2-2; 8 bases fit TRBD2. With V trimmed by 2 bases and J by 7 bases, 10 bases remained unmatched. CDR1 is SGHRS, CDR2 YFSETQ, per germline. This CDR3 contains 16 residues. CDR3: CASSLGPEAGGGELFF. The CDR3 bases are TGCGCCAGCAGCTTAGGCCCGGAGGCGGGAGGCGGGGAGCTGTTTTTT.

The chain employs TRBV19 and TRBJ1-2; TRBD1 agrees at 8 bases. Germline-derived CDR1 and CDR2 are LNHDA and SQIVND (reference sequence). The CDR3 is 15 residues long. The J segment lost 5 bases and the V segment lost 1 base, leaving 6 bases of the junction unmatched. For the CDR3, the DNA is TGTGCCAGTAGTATAGCTGGACAGGGAAAGTATGGCTACACCTTC. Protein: CASSIAGQGKYGYTF.

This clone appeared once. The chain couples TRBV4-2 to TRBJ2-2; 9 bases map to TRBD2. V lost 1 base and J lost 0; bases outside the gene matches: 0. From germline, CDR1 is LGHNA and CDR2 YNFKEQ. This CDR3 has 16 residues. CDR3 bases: TGTGCCAGCAGCCAAGCTAGCGGGACGAACACCGGGGAGCTGTTTTTT. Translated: CASSQASGTNTGELFF.

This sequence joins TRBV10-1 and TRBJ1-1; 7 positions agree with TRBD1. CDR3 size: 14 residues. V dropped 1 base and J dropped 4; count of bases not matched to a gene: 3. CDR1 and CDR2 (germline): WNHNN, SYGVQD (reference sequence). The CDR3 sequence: CASSEYPGGTEAFF. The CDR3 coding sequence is TGCGCCAGCAGTGAGTACCCAGGGGGCACTGAAGCTTTCTTT.

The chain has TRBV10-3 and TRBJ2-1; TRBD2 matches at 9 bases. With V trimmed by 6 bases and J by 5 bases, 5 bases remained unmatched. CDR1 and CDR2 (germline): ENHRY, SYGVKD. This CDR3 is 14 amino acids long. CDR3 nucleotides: TGTGCCATCAGAGATAGCGGGGGAGACAATGAGCAGTTCTTC. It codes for CAIRDSGGDNEQFF.

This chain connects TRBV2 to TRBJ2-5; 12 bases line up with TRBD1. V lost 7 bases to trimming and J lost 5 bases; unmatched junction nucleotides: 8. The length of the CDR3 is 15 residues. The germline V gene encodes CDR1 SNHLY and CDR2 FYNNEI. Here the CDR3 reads CASTRDRGRVETQYF. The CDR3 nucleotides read TGTGCCAGCACCAGGGACAGGGGGCGCGTTGAGACCCAGTACTTC.

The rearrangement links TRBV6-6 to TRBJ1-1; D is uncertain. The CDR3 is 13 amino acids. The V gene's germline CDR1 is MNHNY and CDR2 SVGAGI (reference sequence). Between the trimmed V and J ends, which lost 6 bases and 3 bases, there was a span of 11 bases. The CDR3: CASRVHADTEAFF. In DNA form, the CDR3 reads TGTGCCAGCAGGGTACATGCGGACACTGAAGCTTTCTTT.